Here is one TCR beta chain with its context. As yet, its antigen is unknown. The study ran its PCR with 60 Vbeta and 13 Jbeta primers. Assay: immunoSEQ multiplex PCR; the TCRdb copy retains only in-frame clones and omits some. The sample shows roughly 130,000 clones, 75% to 90% of them seen only once. The entry originates in a study of cytomegalovirus exposure and HLA in healthy donors. Study-wide results and limits: A highly shared variant cluster was judged a likely technical artifact. Segments of the TCR beta V type were, in most cases, productive about 87% or about 30% of the time in an earlier analysis.

This CDR3 region has 13 residues. Germline CDR1 MNHEY, CDR2 SVGAGI. V was cut by 2 bases and J by 6 bases, with 11 bases left in between. This TCR was recovered from a woman aged 40 to 50 in good health and CMV-seronegative. Sequences were obtained from PBMCs. The chain has TRBV6-5 and TRBJ2-7, with D perhaps TRBD1 (5 bases). The DNA for the CDR3 is TGTGCCAGCAGTTACAAGGGGCTAAGCGAGCAGTACTTC. This codes for CASSYKGLSEQYF.